This is a list of T cell receptor beta chains from one sample in a study of T cell responses to AZD1222 COVID-19 vaccine. Sequencing used immunoSEQ multiplex PCR; TCRdb keeps in-frame clones, though not all of them. The sample yields 100,000 or so clones, 88% seen once. The material was peripheral blood, obtained on day 0 of AZD1222 vaccination. The source of these receptors is an adult in good health. CDR3s leave out the opening cysteine and the closing phenylalanine or tryptophan.

TRBV15	TRBJ1-3	14	ATSRDLGAAGNTIY
TRBV7-2	TRBJ2-7	12	ASSTRKRTYEQY
TRBV18	TRBJ2-1	13	ASSPGTGSYNEQF
TRBV7-5	TRBJ1-2	10	ARSSPLHGYT
TRBV13	TRBJ1-1	12	ASSSRSYGTEAF
TRBV7-2	TRBJ2-7	12	ASRAGQATYEQY
TRBV7-2	TRBJ1-1	14	ASTLGGRGWNTEAF
TRBV6-2/TRBV6-3	TRBJ2-1	9	ASSPYNEQF
TRBV19	TRBJ2-7	9	ASSMGNEQY
TRBV5-6	TRBJ1-1	12	ASTEDLRDTEAF
TRBV4-3	TRBJ2-3	13	ASSQLGPPTDTQY
TRBV7-9	TRBJ2-3	11	ASSLQHTDTQY
TRBV14	TRBJ2-3	9	ASSRANTQY
TRBV18	TRBJ1-1	13	ASSPLGSLNTEAF
TRBV19	TRBJ1-3	14	ATLERRVGSGNTIY
TRBV2	TRBJ1-2	11	ASRPRTGYGYT
TRBV20-1	TRBJ1-2	11	SASPGVFYGYT
TRBV2	TRBJ1-2	11	ASSEGSNYGYT
TRBV3-1/TRBV3-2	TRBJ2-5	14	ASSRMAGGPGETQY
TRBV27	TRBJ2-1	13	ASRFLADSYNEQF
TRBV30	TRBJ1-1	11	AWSGVEGSEAF
TRBV15	TRBJ2-5	11	ATSRDGLETQY
TRBV12-5	TRBJ1-2	11	ASGTGRSYGYT
TRBV28	TRBJ1-5	13	ASSLGTGYSQPQH
TRBV2	TRBJ2-6	15	ASSPRGASAGANVLT
TRBV7-7	TRBJ2-1	13	ASSQGLAGGDEQF
TRBV2	TRBJ2-1	10	ASRMQGFEQF
TRBV24-1	TRBJ2-7	11	ATSDGASYEQY
TRBV28	TRBJ1-5	16	ASSFLVSRNRANQPQH
TRBV6-4	TRBJ2-3	17	ASSESGLAGGLSTDTQY
TRBV3-1/TRBV3-2	TRBJ2-2	15	ASSPHAGGSNTGELF
TRBV5-3	TRBJ1-3	15	ARSSPQRLPSGNTIY
TRBV6-2/TRBV6-3	TRBJ1-1	17	ASSYPPQGTGSLNTEAF
TRBV11-3	TRBJ1-2	10	ASSRRGGGYT